The T cell receptor beta chain under discussion was sequenced for a study of blood T cell repertoires in COVID-19. About the study: Sites in the United States, Italy and Spain provided acute and convalescent COVID-19 samples. PBMCs, B-cell-depleted T cells, or T cells were the source of the cDNA or gDNA that made up the material.

The Seattle patients joined while their infection was active and were tracked longitudinally afterward. Per the original methods: Reference gene primer amplification gave nucleated cell count estimates. Here immunoSEQ multiplex PCR was the method, and the copy in TCRdb shows in-frame clones only, minus some. D and trimming were read from the DNA, whereas the V and J calls and clone size are those reported in that table. The sample lists around 82,000 clones; around 85% were seen once. This clonotype originated in a man aged 50 or older with COVID-19, enrolled during active disease. Sequenced sample: peripheral blood.

The CDR3 sequence: CASRKGLAGSQETQYF. The CDR3 nucleotides are TGTGCCAGCAGAAAGGGACTAGCGGGCTCCCAAGAGACCCAGTACTTC. The chain carries TRBV6-6 and TRBJ2-5, with 12 bases lining up with TRBD2. This CDR3 contains 16 residues. The V and J ends lost 6 bases and 1 base, in that order; junction bases with no gene match: 6. Germline V gene lookup returns CDR1 MNHNY and CDR2 SVGAGI (reference sequence).